Below are 5 T cell receptor beta chains sequenced from a single sample in a study of radiotherapy plus CTLA-4 blockade in lung cancer. Profiling relied on immunoSEQ multiplex PCR, and the TCRdb table lists in-frame clones only, not all of them. This sample has approximately 85,000 clones, with around 81% found just once. Sequenced material: peripheral blood, taken from a patient treated with radiotherapy plus ipilimumab. These receptors all come from a human donor with non-small cell lung cancer that progressed on radiotherapy plus ipilimumab.

This rearrangement joins TRBV2 to TRBJ2-7, with TRBD2 matching 13 bases. CDR1 is SNHLY, CDR2 FYNNEI, per germline. There are 15 residues in the CDR3. The ends lost 6 bases at V and 6 bases at J; junction bases unmatched: 8. The CDR3 DNA follows: TGTGCCAGCAGGGGGACTAGCGGGAAACTCCTCGAGCAGTACTTC. This translates into CASRGTSGKLLEQYF.

The table lists this clone with a few counts. This chain uses TRBV7-9 with TRBJ2-1; the match to TRBD2 covers 9 bases. This CDR3 is 15 amino acids long. V lost 4 bases and J lost 10; bases outside the gene matches: 11. Germline CDR1 is SEHNR and CDR2 is FQNEAQ (reference sequence). The CDR3 nucleotides are TGTGCCAGCAGCTATAGGCTTGGCGGGGGGGACGAGCAGTTCTTC. Residues: CASSYRLGGGDEQFF.

V and J are TRBV7-9 and TRBJ2-7, with a weak D call TRBD2 (6 bases). Trimming removed 5 bases from V and 6 bases from J, with 20 bases in between. Germline V gives CDR1 SEHNR, CDR2 FQNEAQ (reference sequence). The CDR3 is 15 amino acids. CDR3 loop: CASSPQLSGSGEQYF. CDR3 in DNA: TGTGCCAGCAGCCCCCAATTATCCGGGAGTGGCGAGCAGTACTTC.

The J gene is TRBJ1-5, the V gene TRBV5-6; possibly TRBD1 for D (5 bases). CDR1 and CDR2 from the germline V gene are SGHDT and YYEEEE. CDR3 length equals 15 residues. V was clipped by 4 bases and J by 0 bases, with 11 bases between them. In DNA form, the CDR3 reads TGTGCCAGCAGCCAGGGCAGATATAGCAATCAGCCCCAGCATTTT. It yields the protein CASSQGRYSNQPQHF.

The chain carries TRBV19 and TRBJ2-1, with unresolved D. The V and J ends lost 4 bases and 13 bases respectively, with 17 bases between them. The CDR3 contains 13 residues. Germline V gives CDR1 LNHDA, CDR2 SQIVND (reference sequence). The CDR3: CASSTRGYSGQFF. The CDR3 region has the DNA TGTGCCAGTAGTACCCGTGGGTATTCAGGCCAGTTCTTC.